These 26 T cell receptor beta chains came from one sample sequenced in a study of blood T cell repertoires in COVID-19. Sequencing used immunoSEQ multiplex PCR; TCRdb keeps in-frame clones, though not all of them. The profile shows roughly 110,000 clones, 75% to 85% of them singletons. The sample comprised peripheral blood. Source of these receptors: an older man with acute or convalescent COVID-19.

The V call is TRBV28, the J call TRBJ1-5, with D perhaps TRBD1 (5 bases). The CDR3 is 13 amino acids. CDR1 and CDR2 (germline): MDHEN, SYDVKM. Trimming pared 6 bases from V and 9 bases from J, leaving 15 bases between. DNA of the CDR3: TGTGCCAGCAGCACCTGGGGCTCATCGCCCCAGCATTTT. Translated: CASSTWGSSPQHF.

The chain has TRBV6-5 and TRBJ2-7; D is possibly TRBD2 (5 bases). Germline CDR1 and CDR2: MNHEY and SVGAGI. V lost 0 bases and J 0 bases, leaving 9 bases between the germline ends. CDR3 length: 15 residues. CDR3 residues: CASSYSTKSSYEQYF. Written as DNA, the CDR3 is TGTGCCAGCAGTTACTCGACTAAAAGCTCCTACGAGCAGTACTTC.

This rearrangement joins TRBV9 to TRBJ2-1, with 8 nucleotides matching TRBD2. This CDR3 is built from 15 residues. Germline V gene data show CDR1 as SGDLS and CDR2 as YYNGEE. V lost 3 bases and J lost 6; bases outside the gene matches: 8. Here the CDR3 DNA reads TGTGCCAGCAGCGCAGGACTAGCCGATTTCAATGAGCAGTTCTTC. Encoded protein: CASSAGLADFNEQFF. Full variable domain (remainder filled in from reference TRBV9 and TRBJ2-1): DSGVTQTPKHLITATGQRVTLRCSPRSGDLSVYWYQQSLDQGLQFLIQYYNGEERAKGNILERFSAQQFPDLHSELNLSSLELGDSALYFCASSAGLADFNEQFFGPGTRLTVL.

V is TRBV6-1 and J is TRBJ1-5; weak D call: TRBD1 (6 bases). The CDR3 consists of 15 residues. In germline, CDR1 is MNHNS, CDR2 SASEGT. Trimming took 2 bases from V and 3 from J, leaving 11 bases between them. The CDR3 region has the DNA TGTGCCAGCAGTGAAAACACAGGGTACAATCAGCCCCAGCATTTT. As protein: CASSENTGYNQPQHF.

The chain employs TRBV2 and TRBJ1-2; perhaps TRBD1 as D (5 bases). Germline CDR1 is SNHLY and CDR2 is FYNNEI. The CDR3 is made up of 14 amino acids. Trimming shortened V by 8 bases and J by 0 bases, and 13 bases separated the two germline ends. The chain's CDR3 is CASLPDSPNYGYTF. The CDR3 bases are TGTGCCAGCCTCCCCGACAGTCCTAACTATGGCTACACCTTC. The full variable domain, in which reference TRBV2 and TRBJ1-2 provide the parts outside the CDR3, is EPEVTQTPSHQVTQMGQEVILRCVPISNHLYFYWYRQILGQKVEFLVSFYNNEISEKSEIFDDQFSVERPDGSNFTLKIRSTKLEDSAMYFCASLPDSPNYGYTFGSGTRLTVV.

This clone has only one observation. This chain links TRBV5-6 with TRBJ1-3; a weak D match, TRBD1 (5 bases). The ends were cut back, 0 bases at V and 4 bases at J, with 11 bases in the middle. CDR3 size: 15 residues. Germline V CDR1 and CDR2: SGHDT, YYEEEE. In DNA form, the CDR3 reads TGTGCCAGCAGCTTGGACACGACAGAGGGAAACACCATATATTTT. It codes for CASSLDTTEGNTIYF.

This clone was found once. This CDR3 reads CASSYTGANTEAFF. The CDR3 DNA sequence: TGTGCCAGCAGTTACACAGGGGCTAACACTGAAGCTTTCTTT. The chain is built from TRBV6-2 or TRBV6-3 and TRBJ1-1, with TRBD1 matching 7 bases. V lost 2 bases to trimming and J lost 2 bases; unmatched junction nucleotides: 2. Germline V gene lookup returns CDR1 MNHEY and CDR2 SVGEGT. CDR3 size: 14 residues.

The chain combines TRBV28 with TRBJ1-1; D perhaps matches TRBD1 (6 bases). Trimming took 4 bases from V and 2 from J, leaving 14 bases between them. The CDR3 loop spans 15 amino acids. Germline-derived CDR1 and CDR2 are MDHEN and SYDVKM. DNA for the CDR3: TGTGCCAGCAGTTCCCCCGGGACATCTAACACTGAAGCTTTCTTT. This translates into CASSSPGTSNTEAFF.

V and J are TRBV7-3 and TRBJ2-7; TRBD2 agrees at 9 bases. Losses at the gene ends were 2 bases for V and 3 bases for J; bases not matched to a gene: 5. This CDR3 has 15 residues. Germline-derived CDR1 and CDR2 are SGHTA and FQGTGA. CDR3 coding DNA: TGTGCCAGCAGCTTATCGTGGCGGGGGGGCTACGAGCAGTACTTC. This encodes CASSLSWRGGYEQYF.

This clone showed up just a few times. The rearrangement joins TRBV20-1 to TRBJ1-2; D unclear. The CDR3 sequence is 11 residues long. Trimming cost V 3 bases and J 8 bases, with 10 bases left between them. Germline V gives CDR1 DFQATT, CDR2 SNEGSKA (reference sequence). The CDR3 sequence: CSASPSSGYTF. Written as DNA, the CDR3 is TGCAGTGCTAGTCCCTCCTCGGGCTACACCTTC.

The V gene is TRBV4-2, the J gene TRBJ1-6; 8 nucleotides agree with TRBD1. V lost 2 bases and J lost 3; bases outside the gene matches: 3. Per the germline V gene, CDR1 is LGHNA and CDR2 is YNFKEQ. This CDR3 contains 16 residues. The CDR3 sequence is CASSQKDRDYNSPLHF. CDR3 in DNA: TGTGCCAGCAGCCAAAAGGACAGGGACTATAATTCACCCCTCCACTTT.

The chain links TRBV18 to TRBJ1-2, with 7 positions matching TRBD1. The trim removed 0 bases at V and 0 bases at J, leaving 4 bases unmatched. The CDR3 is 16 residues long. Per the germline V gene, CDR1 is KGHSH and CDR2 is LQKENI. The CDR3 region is CASSPPRQGTNYGYTF. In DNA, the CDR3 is TGTGCCAGCTCACCACCGAGACAGGGTACTAACTATGGCTACACCTTC.

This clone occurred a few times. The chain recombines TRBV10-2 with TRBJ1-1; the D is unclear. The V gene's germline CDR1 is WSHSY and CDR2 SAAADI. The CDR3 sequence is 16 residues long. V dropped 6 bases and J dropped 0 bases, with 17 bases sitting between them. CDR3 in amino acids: CASSRPTETMNTEAFF. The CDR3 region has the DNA TGCGCCAGCAGCAGACCGACGGAGACTATGAACACTGAAGCTTTCTTT.

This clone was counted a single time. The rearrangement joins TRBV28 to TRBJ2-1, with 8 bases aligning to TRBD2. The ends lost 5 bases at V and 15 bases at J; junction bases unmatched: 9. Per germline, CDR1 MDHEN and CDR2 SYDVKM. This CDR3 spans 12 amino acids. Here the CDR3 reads CASSPPAGGPFF. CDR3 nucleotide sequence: TGTGCCAGCAGTCCCCCGGCGGGAGGCCCGTTCTTC.

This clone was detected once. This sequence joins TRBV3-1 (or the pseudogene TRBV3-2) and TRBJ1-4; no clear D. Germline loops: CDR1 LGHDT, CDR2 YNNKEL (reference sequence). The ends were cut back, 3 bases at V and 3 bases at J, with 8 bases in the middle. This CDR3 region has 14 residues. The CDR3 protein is CASSQRSPNEKLFF. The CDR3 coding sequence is TGTGCCAGCAGCCAGAGAAGTCCTAATGAAAAACTGTTTTTT.

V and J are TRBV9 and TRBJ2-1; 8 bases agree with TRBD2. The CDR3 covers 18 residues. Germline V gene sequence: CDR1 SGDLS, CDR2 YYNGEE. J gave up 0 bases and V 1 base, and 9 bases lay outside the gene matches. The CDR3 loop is CASSVSLTGGFSYNEQFF. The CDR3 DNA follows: TGTGCCAGCAGCGTATCGTTGACGGGAGGGTTCTCCTACAATGAGCAGTTCTTC.

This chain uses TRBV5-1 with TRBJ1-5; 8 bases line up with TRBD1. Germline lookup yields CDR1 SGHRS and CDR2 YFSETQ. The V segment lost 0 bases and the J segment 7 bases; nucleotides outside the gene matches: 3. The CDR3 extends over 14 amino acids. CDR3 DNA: TGCGCCAGCAGCTTGGGGACAGGGTCGCAGCCCCAGCATTTT. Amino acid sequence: CASSLGTGSQPQHF. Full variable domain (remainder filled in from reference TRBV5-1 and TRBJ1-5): KAGVTQTPRYLIKTRGQQVTLSCSPISGHRSVSWYQQTPGQGLQFLFEYFSETQRNKGNFPGRFSGRQFSNSRSEMNVSTLELGDSALYLCASSLGTGSQPQHFGDGTRLSIL.

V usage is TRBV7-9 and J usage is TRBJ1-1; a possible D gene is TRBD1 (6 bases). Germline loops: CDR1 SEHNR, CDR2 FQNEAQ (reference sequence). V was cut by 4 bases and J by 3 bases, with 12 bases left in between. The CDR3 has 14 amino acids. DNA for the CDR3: TGTGCCAGCAGCTCCGACAGGCTGTACACTGAAGCTTTCTTT. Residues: CASSSDRLYTEAFF. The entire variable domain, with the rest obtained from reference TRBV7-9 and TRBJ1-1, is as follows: DTGVSQNPRHKITKRGQNVTFRCDPISEHNRLYWYRQTLGQGPEFLTYFQNEAQLEKSRLLSDRFSAERPKGSFSTLEIQRTEQGDSAMYLCASSSDRLYTEAFFGQGTRLTVV.

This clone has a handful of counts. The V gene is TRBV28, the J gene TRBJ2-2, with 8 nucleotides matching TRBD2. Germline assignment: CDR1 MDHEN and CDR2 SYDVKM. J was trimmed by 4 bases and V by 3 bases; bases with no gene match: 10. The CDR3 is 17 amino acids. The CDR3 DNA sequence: TGTGCCAGCAGTTTCGGTGGAAGCGGGGGAGCCACCGGGGAGCTGTTTTTT. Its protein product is CASSFGGSGGATGELFF.

In DNA, the CDR3 is TGTGCCAGCAGCGTCGGGGACAGGTACAATGAGCAGTTCTTC. Amino acids: CASSVGDRYNEQFF. The chain joins TRBV5-4 to TRBJ2-1; 8 nucleotides align to TRBD1. The CDR3 consists of 14 residues. The V gene's germline CDR1 is SGHNT and CDR2 YYREEE (reference sequence). With 4 bases clipped from V and 4 bases from J, the junction kept 4 bases outside the gene matches.

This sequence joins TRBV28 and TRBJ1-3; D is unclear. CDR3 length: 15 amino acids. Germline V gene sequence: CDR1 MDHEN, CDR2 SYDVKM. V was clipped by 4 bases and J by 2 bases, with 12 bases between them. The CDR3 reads CASSSITAAGNTIYF. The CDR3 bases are TGTGCCAGCAGTTCCATAACGGCGGCTGGAAACACCATATATTTT.

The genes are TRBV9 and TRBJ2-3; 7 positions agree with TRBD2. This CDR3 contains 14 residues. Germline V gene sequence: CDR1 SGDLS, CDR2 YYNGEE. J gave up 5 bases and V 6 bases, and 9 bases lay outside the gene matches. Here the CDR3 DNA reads TGTGCCAGCACTTTAGGAGGGAGGGGAGATACGCAGTATTTT. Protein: CASTLGGRGDTQYF.

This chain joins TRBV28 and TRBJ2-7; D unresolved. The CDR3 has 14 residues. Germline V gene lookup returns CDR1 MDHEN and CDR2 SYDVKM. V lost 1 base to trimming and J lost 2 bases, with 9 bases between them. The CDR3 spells CASSLSGFTYEQYF. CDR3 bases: TGTGCCAGCAGTTTATCAGGTTTCACCTACGAGCAGTACTTC. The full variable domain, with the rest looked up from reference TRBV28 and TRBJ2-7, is DVKVTQSSRYLVKRTGEKVFLECVQDMDHENMFWYRQDPGLGLRLIYFSYDVKMKEKGDIPEGYSVSREKKERFSLILESASTNQTSMYLCASSLSGFTYEQYFGPGTRLTVT.

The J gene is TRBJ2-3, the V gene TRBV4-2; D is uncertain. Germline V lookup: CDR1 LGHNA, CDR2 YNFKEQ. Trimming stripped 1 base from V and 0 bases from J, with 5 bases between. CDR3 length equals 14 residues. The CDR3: CASSQASSTDTQYF. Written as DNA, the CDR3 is TGTGCCAGCAGCCAAGCCTCTAGCACAGATACGCAGTATTTT.

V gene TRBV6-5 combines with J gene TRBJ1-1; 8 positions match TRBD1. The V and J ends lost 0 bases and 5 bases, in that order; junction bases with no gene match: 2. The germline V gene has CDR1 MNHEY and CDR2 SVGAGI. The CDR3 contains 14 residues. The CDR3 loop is CASSYSTGGTEAFF. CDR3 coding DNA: TGTGCCAGCAGTTACTCCACAGGGGGAACTGAAGCTTTCTTT.

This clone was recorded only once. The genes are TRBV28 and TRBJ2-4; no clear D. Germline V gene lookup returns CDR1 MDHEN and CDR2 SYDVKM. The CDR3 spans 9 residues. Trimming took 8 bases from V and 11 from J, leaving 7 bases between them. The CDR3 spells CASELVQYF. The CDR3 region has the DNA TGTGCCAGCGAATTAGTTCAGTACTTC. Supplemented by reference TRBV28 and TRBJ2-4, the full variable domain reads DVKVTQSSRYLVKRTGEKVFLECVQDMDHENMFWYRQDPGLGLRLIYFSYDVKMKEKGDIPEGYSVSREKKERFSLILESASTNQTSMYLCASELVQYFGAGTRLSVL.